The subject of this entry is one TCR beta chain. The data derive from a study of blood T cell repertoires in COVID-19. Study-level background: Acute and convalescent COVID-19 samples came from the United States, Italy and Spain. T cells, B-cell-depleted T cells, or PBMCs provided the cDNA or gDNA that served as material.

In the authors' workflow: Estimated nucleated cell counts came from reference gene primer amplification. Measured with immunoSEQ multiplex PCR; TCRdb has only the in-frame clones, and not every one. The V and J calls and clone size are taken from that table; D and trimming were inferred from the DNA. The sample consists of approximately 160,000 clones, around 82% of them appearing once. The germline V gene has CDR1 LGHDT and CDR2 YNNKEL (reference sequence). The CDR3 is made up of 15 amino acids. V was clipped by 6 bases and J by 4 bases; unmatched bases: 8. This receptor was obtained from a man in his 60s who had recovered from COVID-19. Material: peripheral blood. J is TRBJ2-3 and V is TRBV3-1 (or the pseudogene TRBV3-2); 9 nucleotides align to TRBD2. The CDR3 DNA sequence: TGTGCCAGCAGTCGCTTCGCGGGGGGGCCAGATACGCAGTATTTT. Encoded protein: CASSRFAGGPDTQYF.